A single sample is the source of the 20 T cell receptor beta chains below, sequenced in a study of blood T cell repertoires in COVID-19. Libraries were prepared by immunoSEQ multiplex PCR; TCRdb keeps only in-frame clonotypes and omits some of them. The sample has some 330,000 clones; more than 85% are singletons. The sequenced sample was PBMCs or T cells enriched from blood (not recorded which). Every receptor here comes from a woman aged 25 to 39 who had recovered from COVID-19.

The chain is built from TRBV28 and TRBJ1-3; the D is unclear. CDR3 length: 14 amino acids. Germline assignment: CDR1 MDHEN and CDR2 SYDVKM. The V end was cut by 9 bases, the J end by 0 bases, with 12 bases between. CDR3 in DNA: TGTGCCAGTCACATGGGAGCCTCTGGAAACACCATATATTTT. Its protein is CASHMGASGNTIYF.

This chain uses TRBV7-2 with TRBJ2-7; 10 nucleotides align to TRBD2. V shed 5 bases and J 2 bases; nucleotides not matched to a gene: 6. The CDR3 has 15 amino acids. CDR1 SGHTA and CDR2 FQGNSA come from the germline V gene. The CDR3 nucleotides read TGTGCCAGCAGCCCCGTAGCGGGAGGCGCCTACGAGCAGTACTTC. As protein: CASSPVAGGAYEQYF. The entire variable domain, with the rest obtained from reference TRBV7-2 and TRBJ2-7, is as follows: GAGVSQSPSNKVTEKGKDVELRCDPISGHTALYWYRQSLGQGLEFLIYFQGNSAPDKSGLPSDRFSAERTGGSVSTLTIQRTQQEDSAVYLCASSPVAGGAYEQYFGPGTRLTVT.

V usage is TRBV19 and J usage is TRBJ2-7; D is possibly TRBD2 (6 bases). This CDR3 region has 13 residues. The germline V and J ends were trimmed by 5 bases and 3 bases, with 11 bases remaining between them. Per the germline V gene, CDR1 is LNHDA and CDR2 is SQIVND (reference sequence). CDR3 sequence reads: CASSSLADYEQYF. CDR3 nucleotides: TGTGCCAGTAGTTCCTTAGCGGACTACGAGCAGTACTTC.

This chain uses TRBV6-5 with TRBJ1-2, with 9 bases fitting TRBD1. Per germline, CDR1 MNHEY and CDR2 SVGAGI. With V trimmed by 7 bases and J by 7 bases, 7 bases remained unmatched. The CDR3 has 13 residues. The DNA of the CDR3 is TGTGCCAGCACGGGACAGGGTTACGGTGGCTACACCTTC. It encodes CASTGQGYGGYTF.

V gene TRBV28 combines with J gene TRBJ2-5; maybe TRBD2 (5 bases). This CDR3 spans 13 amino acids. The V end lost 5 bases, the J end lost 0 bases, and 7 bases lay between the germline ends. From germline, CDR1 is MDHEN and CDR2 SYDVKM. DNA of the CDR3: TGTGCCAGCAGTCGAGGGCACCAAGAGACCCAGTACTTC. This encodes CASSRGHQETQYF.

The CDR3 DNA reads TGTGCCAGCAAACTAGCGGGAGTCGAAACCGGGGAGCTGTTTTTT. Translation gives CASKLAGVETGELFF. The chain carries TRBV6-6 and TRBJ2-2; 11 bases map to TRBD2. The CDR3 contains 15 residues. The trim removed 7 bases at V and 5 bases at J, leaving 6 bases unmatched. The germline V gene has CDR1 MNHNY and CDR2 SVGAGI (reference sequence).

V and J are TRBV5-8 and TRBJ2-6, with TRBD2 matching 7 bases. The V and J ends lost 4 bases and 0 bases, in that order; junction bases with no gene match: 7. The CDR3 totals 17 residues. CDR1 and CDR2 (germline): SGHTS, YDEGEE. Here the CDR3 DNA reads TGTGCCAGCAGCCCCGTGGGAGGGCACTCTGGGGCCAACGTCCTGACTTTC. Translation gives CASSPVGGHSGANVLTF.

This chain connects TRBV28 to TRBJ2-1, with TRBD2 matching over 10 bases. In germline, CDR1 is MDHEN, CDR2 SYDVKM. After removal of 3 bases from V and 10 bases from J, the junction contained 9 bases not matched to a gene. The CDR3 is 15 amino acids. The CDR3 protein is CASSLGASGRAEQFF. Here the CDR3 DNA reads TGTGCCAGCAGTTTGGGTGCAAGCGGGAGGGCCGAGCAGTTCTTC.

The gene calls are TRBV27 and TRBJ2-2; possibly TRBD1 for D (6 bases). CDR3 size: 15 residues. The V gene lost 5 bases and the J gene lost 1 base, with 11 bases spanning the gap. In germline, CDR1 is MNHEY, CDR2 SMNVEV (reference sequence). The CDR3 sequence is CASSILGQNTGELFF. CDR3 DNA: TGTGCCAGCAGTATCTTGGGACAGAACACCGGGGAGCTGTTTTTT.

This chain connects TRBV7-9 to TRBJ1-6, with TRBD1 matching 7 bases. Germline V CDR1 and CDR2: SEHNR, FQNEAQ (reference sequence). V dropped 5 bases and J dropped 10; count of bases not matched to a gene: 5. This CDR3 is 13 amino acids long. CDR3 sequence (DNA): TGTGCCAGCAGCATCCGGGACAGATCACCCCTCCACTTT. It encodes CASSIRDRSPLHF.

CDR3 residues: CASSSTRGRIGEGRYSYEQYF. The CDR3 region has the DNA TGTGCCAGCAGCTCCACACGCGGCAGGATCGGGGAGGGCCGGTACTCCTACGAGCAGTACTTC. The rearrangement links TRBV14 to TRBJ2-7, with 7 positions matching TRBD2. The CDR3 sequence is 21 residues long. The J segment lost 0 bases and the V segment lost 5 bases, leaving 25 bases of the junction unmatched. CDR1 is SGHDN, CDR2 FVKESK, per germline.

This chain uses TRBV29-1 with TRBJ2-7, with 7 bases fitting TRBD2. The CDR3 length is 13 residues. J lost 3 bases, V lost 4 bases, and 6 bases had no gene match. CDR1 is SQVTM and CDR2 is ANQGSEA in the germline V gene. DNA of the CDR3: TGCAGCGTTGCCGGGGGAGGGTTCTACGAGCAGTACTTC. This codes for CSVAGGGFYEQYF.

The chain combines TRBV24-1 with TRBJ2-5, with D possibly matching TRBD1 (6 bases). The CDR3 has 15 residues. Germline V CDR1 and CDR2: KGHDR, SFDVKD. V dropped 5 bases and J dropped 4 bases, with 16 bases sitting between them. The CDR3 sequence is CATSVLQGFGETQYF. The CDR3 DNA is TGTGCCACCAGTGTTCTCCAGGGGTTTGGAGAGACCCAGTACTTC.

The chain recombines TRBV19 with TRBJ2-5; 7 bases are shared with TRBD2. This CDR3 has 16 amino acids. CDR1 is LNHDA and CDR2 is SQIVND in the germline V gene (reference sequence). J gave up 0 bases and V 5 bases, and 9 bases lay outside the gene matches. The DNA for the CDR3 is TGTGCCAGTAGTCCCTATGCGGCGGGGGACCAAGAGACCCAGTACTTC. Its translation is CASSPYAAGDQETQYF.

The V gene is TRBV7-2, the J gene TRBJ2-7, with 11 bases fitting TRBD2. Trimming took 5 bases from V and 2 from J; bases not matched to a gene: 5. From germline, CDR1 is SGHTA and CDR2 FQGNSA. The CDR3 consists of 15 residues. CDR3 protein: CASSEGTSGAYEQYF. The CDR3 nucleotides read TGTGCCAGCAGCGAGGGGACTAGCGGAGCCTACGAGCAGTACTTC.

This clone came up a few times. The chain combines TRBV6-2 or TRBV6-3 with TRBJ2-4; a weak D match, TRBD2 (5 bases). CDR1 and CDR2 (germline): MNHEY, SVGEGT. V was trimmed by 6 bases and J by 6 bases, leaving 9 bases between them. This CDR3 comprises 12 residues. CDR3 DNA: TGTGCCAGCAGCTATGGAGGAAACATTCAGTACTTC. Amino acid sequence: CASSYGGNIQYF.

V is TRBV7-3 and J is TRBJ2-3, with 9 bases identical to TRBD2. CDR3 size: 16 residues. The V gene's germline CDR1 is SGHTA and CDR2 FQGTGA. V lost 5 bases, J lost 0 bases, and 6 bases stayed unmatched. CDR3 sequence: CASSPRTSASTDTQYF. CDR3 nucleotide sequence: TGTGCCAGCAGCCCCCGGACTAGCGCTAGCACAGATACGCAGTATTTT.

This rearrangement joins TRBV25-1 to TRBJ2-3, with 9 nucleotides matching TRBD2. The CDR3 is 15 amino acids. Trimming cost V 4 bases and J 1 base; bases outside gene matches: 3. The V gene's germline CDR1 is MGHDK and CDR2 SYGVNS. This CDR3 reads CASSGSSGGTDTQYF. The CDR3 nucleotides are TGTGCCAGCAGTGGATCTAGCGGGGGCACAGATACGCAGTATTTT.

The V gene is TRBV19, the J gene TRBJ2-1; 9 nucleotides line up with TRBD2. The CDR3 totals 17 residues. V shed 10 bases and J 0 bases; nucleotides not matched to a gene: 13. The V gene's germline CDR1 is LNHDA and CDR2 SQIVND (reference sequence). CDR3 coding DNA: TGTGCCACCACTCACTTTGCGGGGGGGGCCTCCTACAATGAGCAGTTCTTC. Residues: CATTHFAGGASYNEQFF. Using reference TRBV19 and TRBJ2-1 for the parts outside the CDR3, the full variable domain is DGGITQSPKYLFRKEGQNVTLSCEQNLNHDAMYWYRQDPGQGLRLIYYSQIVNDFQKGDIAEGYSVSREKKESFPLTVTSAQKNPTAFYLCATTHFAGGASYNEQFFGPGTRLTVL.

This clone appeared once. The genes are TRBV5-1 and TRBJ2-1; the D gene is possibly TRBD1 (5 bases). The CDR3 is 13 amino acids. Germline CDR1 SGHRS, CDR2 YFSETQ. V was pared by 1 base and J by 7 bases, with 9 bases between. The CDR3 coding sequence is TGCGCCAGCAGCTTGCCGGCAGGGAATGAGCAGTTCTTC. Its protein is CASSLPAGNEQFF.